These 16 T cell receptor beta chains came from one sample sequenced in a study of CD8 T cells in ankylosing spondylitis. MiXCR, run by TCRdb on the 5' RACE reads, gives a single entry per CDR3 protein. Of about 120,000 distinct CDR3 sequences in the sample, about 13% are singletons; the top ten hold approximately 3.1%. Sequenced: blood, either unsorted or a sorted T cell fraction (not recorded which). The receptors were gathered from a female donor with ankylosing spondylitis or in good health (not recorded which).

There are many counts of this clonotype. CDR3 protein: CSVEGLGSGYQETQYF. The CDR3 DNA is TGCAGCGTTGAGGGCTTGGGTAGCGGGTACCAAGAGACCCAGTACTTC. V and J are TRBV29-1 and TRBJ2-5; TRBD2 matches 7 bases. Germline V CDR1 and CDR2: SQVTM, ANQGSEA. The CDR3 runs to 16 residues. Losses at the gene ends were 3 bases for V and 0 bases for J; bases not matched to a gene: 10.

In the case of this clonotype: Possible read error: a much larger clone is one base away. The genes are TRBV7-2 and TRBJ2-7, with 11 bases fitting TRBD1. CDR3 length: 15 amino acids. Germline CDR1 SGHTA, CDR2 FQGNSA. The CDR3 DNA reads as TGTGTCAGCAGCCGAGGACAGGGGGCGTACTACGAGCAGTACTTC. Encoded protein: CVSSRGQGAYYEQYF.

The chain links TRBV4-2 to TRBJ2-7; D remains unclear. Germline V gene data show CDR1 as LGHNA and CDR2 as YNFKEQ. This CDR3 has 13 amino acids. Between the trimmed V and J ends, which lost 3 bases and 3 bases, there was a span of 9 bases. The CDR3 region is CASSQGNGYEQYF. The CDR3 coding sequence is TGTGCCAGCAGCCAGGGGAACGGCTACGAGCAGTACTTC.

This clonotype was detected many times. V usage is TRBV29-1 and J usage is TRBJ2-3; the match to TRBD1 covers 10 bases. Germline CDR1 reads SQVTM; CDR2 reads ANQGSEA. The trim removed 7 bases at V and 6 bases at J, leaving 4 bases unmatched. CDR3 length equals 12 residues. The CDR3 coding sequence is TGCAGCGCCGGGACAGGGGCGGATACGCAGTATTTT. Protein: CSAGTGADTQYF.

The CDR3 loop is CSGTGTSGNEQYF. CDR3 nucleotides: TGCAGCGGTACCGGGACTAGCGGGAACGAGCAGTACTTC. The V call is TRBV29-1, the J call TRBJ2-7, with 13 bases aligning to TRBD2. Germline CDR1 and CDR2: SQVTM and ANQGSEA. The CDR3 sequence is 13 residues long. V dropped 7 bases and J dropped 5; count of bases not matched to a gene: 5.

A few counts support this clonotype. One end of the junction varies from germline; a read error may be responsible. In nucleotides, the CDR3 is TGCGCCAGCAGCCCAATGGGACTAGCGGGAGACGTAGGCCAAGAGACCCAGTACTTT. Its translation is CASSPMGLAGDVGQETQYF. This chain joins TRBV5-1 and TRBJ2-5; 14 nucleotides agree with TRBD2. Germline CDR1 and CDR2: SGHRS and YFSETQ. The CDR3 sequence is 19 residues long.

This clonotype has a count of ten or more. This chain joins TRBV12-3 or TRBV12-4 and TRBJ2-3; 7 bases agree with TRBD1. The CDR3 has 14 amino acids. With V trimmed by 2 bases and J by 1 base, 0 bases remained unmatched. CDR3 region: CASSLTGGTDTQYF. As DNA, the CDR3 is TGTGCCAGCAGTTTAACAGGGGGCACAGATACGCAGTATTTT.

In DNA form, the CDR3 reads TGTGCCAGCAGTGTGTTAGATTCCTACGAGCAGTACTTC. Encoded protein: CASSVLDSYEQYF. V usage is TRBV6-1 and J usage is TRBJ2-7; D not resolved. V was pared by 4 bases and J by 1 base, with 8 bases between. Germline V gene data show CDR1 as MNHNS and CDR2 as SASEGT. There are 13 residues in the CDR3.

The sample holds a few counts of this clonotype. The chain employs TRBV28 and TRBJ2-2; a possible D gene is TRBD2 (6 bases). V was clipped by 7 bases and J by 7 bases, with 10 bases between them. The germline V gene encodes CDR1 MDHEN and CDR2 SYDVKM. The CDR3 loop spans 12 amino acids. CDR3 nucleotides: TGTGCCAGCACTCTCGGGAGCGGGGAGCTGTTTTTT. The encoded protein is CASTLGSGELFF.

This clonotype came up many times. The CDR3, as DNA: TGCGCCAGCAGCTACGGACAGTCCGGCTCCTACGAGCAGTACTTC. Translating gives CASSYGQSGSYEQYF. This chain connects TRBV5-1 to TRBJ2-7; TRBD1 might be the D (6 bases). Germline assignment: CDR1 SGHRS and CDR2 YFSETQ. V was cut by 3 bases and J by 0 bases, with 13 bases left in between. This CDR3 has 15 residues.

This clonotype was recorded at least ten times. The CDR3, as DNA: TGCGCCAGCAGCTTGGATGGCGGATCCAATGAGCAGTTCTTC. Translating it yields CASSLDGGSNEQFF. This sequence joins TRBV5-1 and TRBJ2-1; D is undetermined. The germline gives CDR1 SGHRS, CDR2 YFSETQ. V lost 0 bases, J lost 6 bases, and 10 bases lay in between. CDR3 length: 14 amino acids.

This clonotype was found many times. In DNA form, the CDR3 reads TGCAGTGCTAGATCGGGGCGTGAGGGGGCCGACGGGGAGCTGTTTTTT. Encoded protein: CSARSGREGADGELFF. The genes are TRBV20-1 and TRBJ2-2; 7 nucleotides agree with TRBD1. Germline assignment: CDR1 DFQATT and CDR2 SNEGSKA (reference sequence). Germline trimming cut 2 bases from V and 7 bases from J; bases unmatched to any gene: 13. The CDR3 extends over 16 amino acids.

This clonotype has more than one count but fewer than ten. The rearrangement uses TRBV5-1 and TRBJ2-7; TRBD2 matches at 8 bases. J lost 4 bases, V lost 4 bases, and 13 bases had no gene match. Germline assignment: CDR1 SGHRS and CDR2 YFSETQ. The CDR3 runs 16 residues. The CDR3 DNA follows: TGCGCCAGCAGCCCAGAGACACGAGCGGGAGTTTACGAGCAGTACTTC. Its translation is CASSPETRAGVYEQYF.

Many counts were recorded for this clonotype. The rearrangement links TRBV20-1 to TRBJ2-7; weak D call: TRBD2 (6 bases). CDR1 and CDR2 (germline): DFQATT, SNEGSKA (reference sequence). The CDR3 is 14 residues long. The germline V and J ends were trimmed by 1 base and 2 bases, with 12 bases remaining between them. This chain's CDR3 is CSARGRGTAYEQYF. CDR3 sequence (DNA): TGCAGTGCTAGAGGTCGGGGGACGGCCTACGAGCAGTACTTC.

This clonotype was seen a few times. The chain couples TRBV19 to TRBJ1-1; the D gene is possibly TRBD1 (5 bases). Trimming pared 4 bases from V and 2 bases from J, leaving 8 bases between. The CDR3 has 13 residues. In germline, CDR1 is LNHDA, CDR2 SQIVND (reference sequence). As DNA, the CDR3 is TGTGCCAGTAGTAGGGGACCAAACACTGAAGCTTTCTTT. Translation gives CASSRGPNTEAFF.

This clonotype was observed at least ten times. The V call is TRBV20-1, the J call TRBJ1-2; 11 bases are a match to TRBD1. The CDR3 spans 17 residues. The V gene's germline CDR1 is DFQATT and CDR2 SNEGSKA (reference sequence). Losses at the gene ends were 0 bases for V and 6 bases for J; bases not matched to a gene: 12. The CDR3 region has the DNA TGCAGTGCTAGAGATCCGGGACAGGGGGTGGGTAAGAATGGCTACACCTTC. Amino acids: CSARDPGQGVGKNGYTF.